The 4 T cell receptor beta chains below were found in one sample sequenced in a study of blood T cells in healthy people across ages. Combining a sample-barcoded 5' primer with a J-beta primer mix, a second PCR ran for about 6 to 11 cycles. From the 5' RACE reads, TCRdb called clonotypes with MiXCR, one entry per CDR3 protein. The table lists more than 900,000 distinct CDR3 sequences, almost 30% of them singletons. This sample also appeared in a second study, on T cells of mothers and their children.

The sequencing sample was made of blood. The receptors shown here come from a woman in her 40s in good health.

The chain combines TRBV12-3 or TRBV12-4 with TRBJ2-4, with 7 bases fitting TRBD2. The closer fit of TRBJ2-7 to the DNA end suggests the J call may be wrong. The CDR3 extends over 15 amino acids. Written as DNA, the CDR3 is TGTGCCAGCAGTTTAGCGCGGGGGAGAATCTACGAGCAGTACTTC. Its protein is CASSLARGRIYEQYF.

The chain uses TRBV20-1 and TRBJ2-7, with 8 nucleotides matching TRBD1. This CDR3 comprises 13 residues. V was clipped by 4 bases and J by 4 bases; unmatched bases: 6. Germline loops: CDR1 DFQATT, CDR2 SNEGSKA (reference sequence). CDR3 sequence: CSAIGQGGYEQYF. CDR3 DNA sequence: TGCAGTGCTATTGGACAGGGAGGATACGAGCAGTACTTC.

This clonotype was recorded many times. The chain couples TRBV28 to TRBJ1-2; D is possibly TRBD1 (5 bases). V lost 4 bases, J lost 2 bases, and 11 bases lay in between. The germline gives CDR1 MDHEN, CDR2 SYDVKM. The CDR3 covers 14 residues. DNA for the CDR3: TGTGCCAGCAGTTCCGGACAACGAAACTATGGCTACACCTTC. It yields the protein CASSSGQRNYGYTF.

This chain uses TRBV6-6 with TRBJ1-6; 7 nucleotides agree with TRBD1. This CDR3 contains 14 residues. V shed 5 bases and J 4 bases; nucleotides not matched to a gene: 2. Germline values: CDR1 MNHNY, CDR2 SVGAGI (reference sequence). CDR3 loop: CASSTGQYNSPLHF. For the CDR3, the DNA is TGTGCCAGCAGTACGGGACAGTATAATTCACCCCTCCACTTT.